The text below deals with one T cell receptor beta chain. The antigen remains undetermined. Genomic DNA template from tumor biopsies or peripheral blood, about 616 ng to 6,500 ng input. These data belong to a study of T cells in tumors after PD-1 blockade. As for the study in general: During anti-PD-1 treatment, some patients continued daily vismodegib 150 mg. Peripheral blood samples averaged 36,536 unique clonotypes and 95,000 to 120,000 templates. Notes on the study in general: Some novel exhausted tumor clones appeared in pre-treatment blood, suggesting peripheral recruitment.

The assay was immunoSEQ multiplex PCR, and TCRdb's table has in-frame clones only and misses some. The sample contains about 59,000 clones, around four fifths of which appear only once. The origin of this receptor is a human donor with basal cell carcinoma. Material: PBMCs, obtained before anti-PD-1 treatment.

The CDR3 nucleotides are TGCGCCAGCAGCCAACCCGCCGAGCGGGGGACCCAGTACTTC. Its translation: CASSQPAERGTQYF. The chain combines TRBV4-1 with TRBJ2-5, with 7 bases fitting TRBD2. V was pared by 2 bases and J by 7 bases, with 7 bases of the junction left unmatched. Germline CDR1 reads MGHRA; CDR2 reads YSYEKL. The length of the CDR3 is 14 residues.